What follows are 5 T cell receptor beta chains derived from one specimen sequenced in a study of molecular identifiers for immune sequencing clone quantification. TCRdb itself ran the PCR reads through MiXCR, one entry per CDR3 protein. This sample has fewer than 350,000 distinct CDR3 sequences, with over 20% found just once. Sample: naive CD8+ T cells from blood, with Jurkat cell RNA spiked in. Subset of the sample: FACS-sorted CD8+CD4-CCR7+CD45RA+ naive T cells. The receptors originated from a human donor in good health. Some libraries in this study had Jurkat cell RNA spiked in.

This chain joins TRBV10-3 and TRBJ2-3; D is ambiguous. CDR1 is ENHRY, CDR2 SYGVKD, per germline. Trimming stripped 0 bases from V and 0 bases from J, with 10 bases between. The CDR3 runs to 16 residues. CDR3 residues: CAISESTTSSTDTQYF. In DNA, the CDR3 is TGTGCCATCAGTGAGTCTACTACCTCTAGCACAGATACGCAGTATTTT.

This clonotype has ten or more counts. CDR3 in DNA: TGTGCCTGGAGTGTTTCTGGCACTGAAGCTTTCTTT. Residues: CAWSVSGTEAFF. The rearrangement joins TRBV30 to TRBJ1-1; D call uncertain. The germline CDR1 and CDR2 sequences are GTSNPN and SVGIG (reference sequence). The CDR3 has 12 residues. Trimming shortened V by 0 bases and J by 4 bases, and 6 bases separated the two germline ends.

This clonotype was observed a handful of times. This chain uses TRBV3-1 with TRBJ2-3, with no clear D. V was shortened by 4 bases and J by 1 base, with 9 bases between the two germline ends. The length of the CDR3 is 14 residues. Germline V gives CDR1 LGHDT, CDR2 YNNKEL (reference sequence). Here the CDR3 DNA reads TGTGCCAGCAGCCGGAGTCGGGGCACAGATACGCAGTATTTT. This gives the protein CASSRSRGTDTQYF.

This clonotype was seen ten or more times. CDR3 in DNA: TGTGCCAGCAGCTTGGGGGCGGAGAAGTACTTC. As protein: CASSLGAEKYF. The chain employs TRBV5-4 and TRBJ2-5; unclear D gene. CDR3 size: 11 residues. The V gene lost 0 bases and the J gene lost 12 bases, with 9 bases spanning the gap. Germline values: CDR1 SGHNT, CDR2 YYREEE (reference sequence).

A word on this clonotype: Germline and junction disagree at one end, which may indicate a read error. The rearrangement links TRBV7-9 to TRBJ2-1, with unresolved D. Germline CDR1 and CDR2: SEHNR and FQNEAQ (reference sequence). The CDR3 is made up of 16 amino acids. CDR3 DNA: TGTGCCAGCAGCTCGAGCGAAAGCTACTCCTACAATGGGCAGTTCTTC. It codes for CASSSSESYSYNGQFF.